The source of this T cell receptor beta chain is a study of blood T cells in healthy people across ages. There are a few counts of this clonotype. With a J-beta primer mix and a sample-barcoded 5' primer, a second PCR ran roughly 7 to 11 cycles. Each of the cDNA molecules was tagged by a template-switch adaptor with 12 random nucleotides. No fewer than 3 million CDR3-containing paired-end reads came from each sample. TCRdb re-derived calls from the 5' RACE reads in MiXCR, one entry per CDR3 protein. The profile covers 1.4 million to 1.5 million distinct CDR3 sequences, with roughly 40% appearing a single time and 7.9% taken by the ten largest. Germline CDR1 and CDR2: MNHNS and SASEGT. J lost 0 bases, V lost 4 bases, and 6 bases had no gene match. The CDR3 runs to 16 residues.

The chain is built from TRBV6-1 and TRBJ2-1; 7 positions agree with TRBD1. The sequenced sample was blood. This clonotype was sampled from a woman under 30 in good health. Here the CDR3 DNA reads TGTGCCAGCAGTGCTTCGGGACAGCTCTCCTACAATGAGCAGTTCTTC. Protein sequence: CASSASGQLSYNEQFF.